This is a list of T cell receptor beta chains from one sample in a study of T cell responses to AZD1222 COVID-19 vaccine. Sequencing was performed with immunoSEQ multiplex PCR; in TCRdb, only in-frame clones are kept and a portion is missing. The repertoire includes approximately 120,000 clones, approximately 90% of them detected once, and more than 10% sits in the top ten. Specimen: peripheral blood, collected on day 0 of AZD1222 vaccination. These receptors all stem from an adult in good health. The CDR3 runs from the conserved cysteine through the conserved F or W. The order of the fields is CDR3 protein, CDR3 DNA, clone size, J gene, D gene, V gene. D genes are given only for firm matches. A row's size may be missing; if present it is once, few, many or a size class.

CDR3 protein: CASSPIYGGPNNEQFF
CDR3 DNA: TGTGCCAGCAGCCCAATCTACGGCGGGCCTAACAATGAGCAGTTCTTC
clone size: many
J gene: TRBJ2-1
D gene: NA
V gene: TRBV7-8

CDR3 protein: CASSSNTEAFF
CDR3 DNA: TGTGCCAGCAGTTCGAACACTGAAGCTTTCTTT
clone size: NA
J gene: TRBJ1-1
D gene: NA
V gene: TRBV12-3/TRBV12-4

CDR3 protein: CASSLIPEKGETQYF
CDR3 DNA: TGTGCCAGCAGCTTGATTCCGGAGAAAGGGGAGACCCAGTACTTC
clone size: NA
J gene: TRBJ2-5
D gene: NA
V gene: TRBV7-9

CDR3 protein: CASSSPNYGYTF
CDR3 DNA: TGTGCCAGCAGCTCTCCAAACTATGGCTACACCTTC
clone size: once
J gene: TRBJ1-2
D gene: NA
V gene: TRBV11-2

CDR3 protein: CASSTGASGSDEQYF
CDR3 DNA: TGTGCCAGCAGCACCGGGGCTAGCGGGAGTGATGAGCAGTACTTC
clone size: NA
J gene: TRBJ2-7
D gene: TRBD2
V gene: TRBV5-4

CDR3 protein: CASSSRENANYGYTF
CDR3 DNA: TGTGCCAGTAGTAGCCGAGAGAACGCTAACTATGGCTACACCTTC
clone size: NA
J gene: TRBJ1-2
D gene: NA
V gene: TRBV19

CDR3 protein: CASSEGSTGYGELFF
CDR3 DNA: TGTGCCAGCAGCGAAGGGAGTACCGGGTACGGGGAGCTGTTTTTT
clone size: NA
J gene: TRBJ2-2
D gene: NA
V gene: TRBV7-9

CDR3 protein: CASSPGLAKERELFF
CDR3 DNA: TGTGCCAGCAGCCCAGGACTAGCGAAGGAAAGGGAGCTGTTTTTT
clone size: NA
J gene: TRBJ2-2
D gene: TRBD2
V gene: TRBV3-1/TRBV3-2

CDR3 protein: CASSLEPQSSTYEQYF
CDR3 DNA: TGCGCCAGCAGCTTGGAGCCCCAGTCTTCCACCTACGAGCAGTACTTC
clone size: once
J gene: TRBJ2-7
D gene: NA
V gene: TRBV5-1

CDR3 protein: CASSFRGRGTGELFF
CDR3 DNA: TGTGCCAGCAGCTTTCGCGGGAGAGGGACCGGGGAGCTGTTTTTT
clone size: NA
J gene: TRBJ2-2
D gene: TRBD2
V gene: TRBV5-4

CDR3 protein: CASRDYFYEQYF
CDR3 DNA: TGTGCCAGCCGGGACTACTTTTACGAGCAGTACTTC
clone size: NA
J gene: TRBJ2-7
D gene: TRBD2
V gene: TRBV6-5

CDR3 protein: CASSQDSGGYGYTF
CDR3 DNA: TGTGCCAGCAGCCAAGACTCCGGGGGGTATGGCTACACCTTC
clone size: NA
J gene: TRBJ1-2
D gene: NA
V gene: TRBV14

CDR3 protein: CASSRSRQNEKLFF
CDR3 DNA: TGTGCCAGCAGTCGATCTCGGCAGAATGAAAAACTGTTTTTT
clone size: NA
J gene: TRBJ1-4
D gene: NA
V gene: TRBV28

CDR3 protein: CASSHRADRGEKLFF
CDR3 DNA: TGTGCCAGTAGTCATCGAGCGGACAGGGGTGAAAAACTGTTTTTT
clone size: NA
J gene: TRBJ1-4
D gene: TRBD1
V gene: TRBV19

CDR3 protein: CSVEGGDGYTF
CDR3 DNA: TGCAGCGTTGAAGGGGGGGATGGCTACACCTTC
clone size: NA
J gene: TRBJ1-2
D gene: NA
V gene: TRBV29-1

CDR3 protein: CASSEAWTGYAKNIQYF
CDR3 DNA: TGTGCCAGCAGTGAAGCATGGACAGGGTACGCCAAAAACATTCAGTACTTC
clone size: NA
J gene: TRBJ2-4
D gene: TRBD1
V gene: TRBV6-1

CDR3 protein: CASRPIWDRVDGNTEAFF
CDR3 DNA: TGTGCCAGCAGACCAATCTGGGACAGGGTGGATGGGAACACTGAAGCTTTCTTT
clone size: few
J gene: TRBJ1-1
D gene: TRBD1
V gene: TRBV7-9

CDR3 protein: CASTWRDGGYEQYF
CDR3 DNA: TGTGCCAGCACATGGAGGGACGGTGGCTACGAGCAGTACTTC
clone size: NA
J gene: TRBJ2-7
D gene: NA
V gene: TRBV2

CDR3 protein: CASSPTGSYEQYF
CDR3 DNA: TGTGCCAGCAGCCCGACAGGGTCCTACGAGCAGTACTTC
clone size: few
J gene: TRBJ2-7
D gene: TRBD1
V gene: TRBV7-9

CDR3 protein: CASTLYSYEQYF
CDR3 DNA: TGTGCCAGTACCCTTTACAGCTACGAGCAGTACTTC
clone size: NA
J gene: TRBJ2-7
D gene: NA
V gene: TRBV2

CDR3 protein: CAISEIDRTQYF
CDR3 DNA: TGTGCCATCAGTGAGATTGACAGGACCCAGTACTTC
clone size: NA
J gene: TRBJ2-5
D gene: NA
V gene: TRBV10-3

CDR3 protein: CASSEEVMNTEAFF
CDR3 DNA: TGTGCCAGCAGTGAAGAGGTGATGAACACTGAAGCTTTCTTT
clone size: NA
J gene: TRBJ1-1
D gene: NA
V gene: TRBV2

CDR3 protein: CASRLRQPNTEAFF
CDR3 DNA: TGCGCCAGCAGGTTGAGGCAACCGAACACTGAAGCTTTCTTT
clone size: once
J gene: TRBJ1-1
D gene: NA
V gene: TRBV5-1

CDR3 protein: CASSPLQHGTGELFF
CDR3 DNA: TGTGCCAGCTCACCACTGCAGCATGGCACCGGGGAGCTGTTTTTT
clone size: NA
J gene: TRBJ2-2
D gene: NA
V gene: TRBV18

CDR3 protein: CATGVQYNSPLHF
CDR3 DNA: TGTGCCACCGGGGTACAGTATAATTCACCCCTCCACTTT
clone size: once
J gene: TRBJ1-6
D gene: NA
V gene: TRBV6-5

CDR3 protein: CSVLQKNTEAFF
CDR3 DNA: TGCAGCGTACTACAGAAGAACACTGAAGCTTTCTTT
clone size: NA
J gene: TRBJ1-1
D gene: NA
V gene: TRBV29-1

CDR3 protein: CASSLGVSGISYEQYF
CDR3 DNA: TGTGCCAGCAGCTTAGGAGTTAGCGGGATCTCCTACGAGCAGTACTTC
clone size: NA
J gene: TRBJ2-7
D gene: TRBD2
V gene: TRBV7-9

CDR3 protein: CASSYSNVWEQFF
CDR3 DNA: TGTGCCAGCAGTTACTCGAATGTATGGGAACAGTTCTTC
clone size: NA
J gene: TRBJ2-1
D gene: NA
V gene: TRBV6-2/TRBV6-3

CDR3 protein: CASSRDRAENQPQHF
CDR3 DNA: TGTGCCAGCAGCCGAGACAGGGCAGAAAATCAGCCCCAGCATTTT
clone size: NA
J gene: TRBJ1-5
D gene: TRBD1
V gene: TRBV3-1/TRBV3-2

CDR3 protein: CSGTSGKVDTQYF
CDR3 DNA: TGCAGCGGGACTAGCGGAAAGGTCGATACGCAGTATTTT
clone size: NA
J gene: TRBJ2-3
D gene: TRBD2
V gene: TRBV29-1

CDR3 protein: CASSGRVNANTGELFF
CDR3 DNA: TGTGCCAGTAGTGGGAGAGTCAACGCGAACACCGGGGAGCTGTTTTTT
clone size: few
J gene: TRBJ2-2
D gene: NA
V gene: TRBV19

CDR3 protein: CASSGGTSAYEQYF
CDR3 DNA: TGTGCCAGCAGCGGGGGGACTAGTGCCTACGAGCAGTACTTC
clone size: NA
J gene: TRBJ2-7
D gene: TRBD2
V gene: TRBV7-9

CDR3 protein: CASSAVTGTTNEKLFF
CDR3 DNA: TGCGCCAGCAGCGCCGTAACAGGGACAACTAATGAAAAACTGTTTTTT
clone size: NA
J gene: TRBJ1-4
D gene: NA
V gene: TRBV5-1

CDR3 protein: CASSTGSSSYEQYF
CDR3 DNA: TGTGCCAGTAGTACCGGGTCTTCGTCCTACGAGCAGTACTTC
clone size: NA
J gene: TRBJ2-7
D gene: NA
V gene: TRBV19

CDR3 protein: CASSLRQANTEAFF
CDR3 DNA: TGTGCCAGCAGCCTTCGACAGGCTAACACTGAAGCTTTCTTT
clone size: NA
J gene: TRBJ1-1
D gene: NA
V gene: TRBV3-1/TRBV3-2

CDR3 protein: CASRPGGMIYNEQFF
CDR3 DNA: TGTGCCAGCAGGCCGGGCGGGATGATCTACAATGAGCAGTTCTTC
clone size: NA
J gene: TRBJ2-1
D gene: NA
V gene: TRBV28

CDR3 protein: CASSRLIAFYEQYF
CDR3 DNA: TGTGCCAGCAGTCGCCTGATTGCGTTCTACGAGCAGTACTTC
clone size: once
J gene: TRBJ2-7
D gene: NA
V gene: TRBV6-4

CDR3 protein: CASYTSGTDTQYF
CDR3 DNA: TGTGCCAGCTACACCTCCGGCACAGATACGCAGTATTTT
clone size: once
J gene: TRBJ2-3
D gene: NA
V gene: TRBV18

CDR3 protein: CASSQDRTGNQPQHF
CDR3 DNA: TGCGCCAGCAGCCAAGATCGGACAGGGAATCAGCCCCAGCATTTT
clone size: NA
J gene: TRBJ1-5
D gene: TRBD1
V gene: TRBV4-3

CDR3 protein: CSASSVALAYEQYF
CDR3 DNA: TGCAGTGCTAGTTCTGTGGCGTTAGCCTACGAGCAGTACTTC
clone size: NA
J gene: TRBJ2-7
D gene: NA
V gene: TRBV20-1

CDR3 protein: CASSTGFSGSGNEQFF
CDR3 DNA: TGTGCCAGCAGTACCGGATTTAGCGGGAGCGGGAATGAGCAGTTCTTC
clone size: NA
J gene: TRBJ2-1
D gene: TRBD2
V gene: TRBV28

CDR3 protein: CASSQDFRQYGYTF
CDR3 DNA: TGTGCCAGCAGCCAAGATTTTCGACAGTATGGCTACACCTTC
clone size: NA
J gene: TRBJ1-2
D gene: NA
V gene: TRBV14

CDR3 protein: CASSLWFGTRNHEQFF
CDR3 DNA: TGTGCCAGCAGTTTATGGTTCGGGACACGGAATCATGAGCAGTTCTTC
clone size: NA
J gene: TRBJ2-1
D gene: NA
V gene: TRBV28

CDR3 protein: CASSFKGYEQYF
CDR3 DNA: TGTGCCAGCAGCTTCAAAGGCTACGAGCAGTACTTC
clone size: NA
J gene: TRBJ2-7
D gene: NA
V gene: TRBV11-2

CDR3 protein: CASSPKTAYEQYF
CDR3 DNA: TGTGCCAGCAGCCCTAAGACAGCCTACGAGCAGTACTTC
clone size: NA
J gene: TRBJ2-7
D gene: NA
V gene: TRBV7-8

CDR3 protein: CASSLVGQLSTDTQYF
CDR3 DNA: TGTGCCAGCAGCTTAGTAGGACAGCTCAGCACAGATACGCAGTATTTT
clone size: once
J gene: TRBJ2-3
D gene: NA
V gene: TRBV7-2

CDR3 protein: CASSENRGGYNEQFF
CDR3 DNA: TGTGCCAGCAGCGAGAACAGGGGGGGGTACAATGAGCAGTTCTTC
clone size: NA
J gene: TRBJ2-1
D gene: NA
V gene: TRBV6-2/TRBV6-3

CDR3 protein: CASTGGRASEQYF
CDR3 DNA: TGTGCCAGCACTGGCGGGAGGGCCTCCGAGCAGTACTTC
clone size: NA
J gene: TRBJ2-7
D gene: TRBD2
V gene: TRBV27

CDR3 protein: CASSSSLETRGKNIQYF
CDR3 DNA: TGTGCCAGCAGCTCCTCTCTTGAAACAAGGGGCAAAAACATTCAGTACTTC
clone size: NA
J gene: TRBJ2-4
D gene: NA
V gene: TRBV7-2

CDR3 protein: CASSQAQGGTEAFF
CDR3 DNA: TGTGCCAGCAGCCAAGCCCAGGGGGGGACTGAAGCTTTCTTT
clone size: NA
J gene: TRBJ1-1
D gene: TRBD1
V gene: TRBV3-1/TRBV3-2

CDR3 protein: CASSYSIIEAFF
CDR3 DNA: TGTGCCAGCAGTTACTCAATTATTGAAGCTTTCTTT
clone size: medium-sized
J gene: TRBJ1-1
D gene: NA
V gene: TRBV6-6

CDR3 protein: CASRRPGNEQFF
CDR3 DNA: TGTGCCAGCAGGCGTCCGGGGAATGAGCAGTTCTTC
clone size: NA
J gene: TRBJ2-1
D gene: NA
V gene: TRBV6-5

CDR3 protein: CASSSTGHNQPQHF
CDR3 DNA: TGTGCCAGCAGCTCTACAGGGCACAATCAGCCCCAGCATTTT
clone size: once
J gene: TRBJ1-5
D gene: NA
V gene: TRBV7-2

CDR3 protein: CSVRDRGVYNEQFF
CDR3 DNA: TGCAGCGTCAGAGACAGGGGTGTTTACAATGAGCAGTTCTTC
clone size: NA
J gene: TRBJ2-1
D gene: TRBD1
V gene: TRBV29-1

CDR3 protein: CASSISWLGSSYEQYF
CDR3 DNA: TGTGCCAGCAGCATAAGCTGGCTAGGGAGCTCCTACGAGCAGTACTTC
clone size: once
J gene: TRBJ2-7
D gene: NA
V gene: TRBV7-2

CDR3 protein: CASTLGGGGAEAFF
CDR3 DNA: TGTGCCAGCACCTTGGGAGGGGGGGGCGCTGAAGCTTTCTTT
clone size: NA
J gene: TRBJ1-1
D gene: NA
V gene: TRBV7-2

CDR3 protein: CSASRVDSSLANYGYTF
CDR3 DNA: TGCAGTGCTAGTCGTGTAGACAGCTCGCTAGCTAACTATGGCTACACCTTC
clone size: NA
J gene: TRBJ1-2
D gene: NA
V gene: TRBV20-1

CDR3 protein: CASSSAMLWALNEKLFF
CDR3 DNA: TGTGCCAGCAGTTCCGCCATGTTGTGGGCATTAAATGAAAAACTGTTTTTT
clone size: NA
J gene: TRBJ1-4
D gene: NA
V gene: TRBV27